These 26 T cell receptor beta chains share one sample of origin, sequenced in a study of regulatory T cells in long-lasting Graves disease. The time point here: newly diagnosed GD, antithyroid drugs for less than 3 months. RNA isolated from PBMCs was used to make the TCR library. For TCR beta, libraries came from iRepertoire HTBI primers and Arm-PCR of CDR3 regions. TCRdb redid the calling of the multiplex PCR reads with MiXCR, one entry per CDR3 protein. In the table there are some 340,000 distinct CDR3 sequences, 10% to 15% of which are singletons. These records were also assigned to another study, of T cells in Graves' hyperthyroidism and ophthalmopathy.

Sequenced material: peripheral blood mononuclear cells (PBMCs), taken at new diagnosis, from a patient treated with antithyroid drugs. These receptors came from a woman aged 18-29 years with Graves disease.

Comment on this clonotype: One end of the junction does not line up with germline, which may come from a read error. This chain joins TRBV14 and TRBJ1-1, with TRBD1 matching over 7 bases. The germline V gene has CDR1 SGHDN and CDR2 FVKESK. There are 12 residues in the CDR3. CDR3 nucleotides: TGTGCCAGCTCCATTACAGGGGTTGAAGCTCTCTTT. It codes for CASSITGVEALF.

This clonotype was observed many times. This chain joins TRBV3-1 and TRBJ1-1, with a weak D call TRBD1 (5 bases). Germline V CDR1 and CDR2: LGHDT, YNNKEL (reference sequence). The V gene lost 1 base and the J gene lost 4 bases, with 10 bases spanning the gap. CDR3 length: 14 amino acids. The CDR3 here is CASSQGGVGTEAFF. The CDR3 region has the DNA TGTGCCAGCAGCCAAGGGGGGGTGGGCACTGAAGCTTTCTTT.

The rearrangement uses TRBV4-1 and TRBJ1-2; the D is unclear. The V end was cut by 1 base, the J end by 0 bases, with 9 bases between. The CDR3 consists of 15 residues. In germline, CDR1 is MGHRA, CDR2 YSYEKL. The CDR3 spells CASSQVERANYGYTF. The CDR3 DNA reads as TGCGCCAGCAGCCAAGTCGAGAGGGCTAACTATGGCTACACCTTC.

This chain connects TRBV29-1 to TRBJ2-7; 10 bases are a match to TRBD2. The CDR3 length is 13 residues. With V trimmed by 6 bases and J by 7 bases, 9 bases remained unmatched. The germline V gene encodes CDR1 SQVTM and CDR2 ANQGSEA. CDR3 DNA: TGCAGCGTGAAAGCGGGGGGGTTTTGGGAGCAGTACTTC. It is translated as CSVKAGGFWEQYF.

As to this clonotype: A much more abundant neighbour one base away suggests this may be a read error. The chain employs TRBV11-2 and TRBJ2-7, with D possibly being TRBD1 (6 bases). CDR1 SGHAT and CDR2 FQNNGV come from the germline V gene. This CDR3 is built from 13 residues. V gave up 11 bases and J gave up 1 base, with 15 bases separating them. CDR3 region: CAGGLVWSYEQYF. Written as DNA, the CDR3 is TGTGCCGGGGGCCTAGTATGGTCCTACGAGCAGTACTTC.

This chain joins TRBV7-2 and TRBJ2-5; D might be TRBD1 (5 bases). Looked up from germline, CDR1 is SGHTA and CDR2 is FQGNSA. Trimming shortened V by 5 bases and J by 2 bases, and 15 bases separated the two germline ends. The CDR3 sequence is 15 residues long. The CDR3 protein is CASSTSTVTQETQYF. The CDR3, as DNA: TGTGCCAGCAGCACCTCGACAGTAACACAAGAGACCCAGTACTTC. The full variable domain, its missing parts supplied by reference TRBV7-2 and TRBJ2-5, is GAGVSQSPSNKVTEKGKDVELRCDPISGHTALYWYRQSLGQGLEFLIYFQGNSAPDKSGLPSDRFSAERTGGSVSTLTIQRTQQEDSAVYLCASSTSTVTQETQYFGPGTRLLVL.

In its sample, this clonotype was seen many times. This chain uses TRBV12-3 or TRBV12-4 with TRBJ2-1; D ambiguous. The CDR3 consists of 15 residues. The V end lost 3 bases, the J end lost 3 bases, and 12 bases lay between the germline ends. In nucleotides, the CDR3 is TGTGCCAGCAGTTTGGGTCAAGGCGTCTACAATGAGCAGTTCTTC. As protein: CASSLGQGVYNEQFF.

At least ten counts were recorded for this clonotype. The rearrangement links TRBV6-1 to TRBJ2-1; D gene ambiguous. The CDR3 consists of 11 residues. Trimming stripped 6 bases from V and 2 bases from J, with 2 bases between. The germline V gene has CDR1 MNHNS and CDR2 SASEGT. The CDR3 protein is CASRTYNEQFF. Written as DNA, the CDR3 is TGTGCCAGCAGGACCTACAATGAGCAGTTCTTC.

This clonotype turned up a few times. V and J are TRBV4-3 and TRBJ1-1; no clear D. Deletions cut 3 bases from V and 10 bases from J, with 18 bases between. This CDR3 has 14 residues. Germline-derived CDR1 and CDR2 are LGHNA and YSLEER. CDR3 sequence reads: CASSQHPRVWGAFF. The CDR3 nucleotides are TGCGCCAGCAGCCAGCACCCCCGGGTTTGGGGAGCTTTCTTT.

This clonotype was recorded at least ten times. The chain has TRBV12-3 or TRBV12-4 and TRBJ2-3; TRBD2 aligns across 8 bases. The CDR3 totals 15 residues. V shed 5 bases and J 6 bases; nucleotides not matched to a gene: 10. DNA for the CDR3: TGTGCCAGCAGTCAGTTGGGGACTAGTGCCGATACGCAGTATTTT. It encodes CASSQLGTSADTQYF.

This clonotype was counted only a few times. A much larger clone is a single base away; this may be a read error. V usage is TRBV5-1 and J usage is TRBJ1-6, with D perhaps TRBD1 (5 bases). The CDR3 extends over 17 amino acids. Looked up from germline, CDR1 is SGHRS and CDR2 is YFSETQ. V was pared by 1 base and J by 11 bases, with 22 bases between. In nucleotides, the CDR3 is TGCGCCAGCAGCTTGCACGGGGGACCATATGACAATCCACCCCTCCACTTT. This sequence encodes CASSLHGGPYDNPPLHF.

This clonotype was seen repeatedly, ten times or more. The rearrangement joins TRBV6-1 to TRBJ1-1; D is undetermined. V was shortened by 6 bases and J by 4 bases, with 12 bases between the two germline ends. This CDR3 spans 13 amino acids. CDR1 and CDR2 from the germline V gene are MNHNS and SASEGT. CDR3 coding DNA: TGTGCCAGCAGAGAGATCATCTCCACTGAAGCTTTCTTT. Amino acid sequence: CASREIISTEAFF.

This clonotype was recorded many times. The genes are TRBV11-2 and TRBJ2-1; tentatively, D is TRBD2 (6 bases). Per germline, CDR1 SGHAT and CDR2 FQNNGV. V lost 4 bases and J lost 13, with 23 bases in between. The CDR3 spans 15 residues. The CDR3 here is CASSSPGDGYHAQFF. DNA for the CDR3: TGTGCCAGCAGCTCCCCGGGGGACGGATACCACGCACAGTTCTTC.

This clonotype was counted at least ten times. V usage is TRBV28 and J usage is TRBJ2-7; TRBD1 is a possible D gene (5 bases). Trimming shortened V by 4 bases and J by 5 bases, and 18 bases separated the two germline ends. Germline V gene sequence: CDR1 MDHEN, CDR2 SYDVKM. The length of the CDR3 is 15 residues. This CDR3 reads CASSSRASGMHEQYF. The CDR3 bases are TGTGCCAGCAGTTCTCGGGCCTCAGGGATGCACGAGCAGTACTTC.

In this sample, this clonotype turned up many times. DNA for the CDR3: TGCGCCAGCAGTGAGATTCCCAGCGGGGAGCTGTTTTTT. Translating it yields CASSEIPSGELFF. J is TRBJ2-2 and V is TRBV10-1; D not certain. Germline V lookup: CDR1 WNHNN, CDR2 SYGVQD (reference sequence). CDR3 size: 13 residues. V shed 2 bases and J shed 7 bases, with 8 bases lying between them.

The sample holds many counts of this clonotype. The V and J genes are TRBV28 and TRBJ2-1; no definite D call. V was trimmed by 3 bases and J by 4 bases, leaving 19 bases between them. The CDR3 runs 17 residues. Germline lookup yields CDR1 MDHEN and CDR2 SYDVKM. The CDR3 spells CASSFQFVVSKYNEQFF. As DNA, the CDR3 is TGTGCCAGCAGTTTTCAGTTCGTGGTCTCGAAATACAATGAGCAGTTCTTC.

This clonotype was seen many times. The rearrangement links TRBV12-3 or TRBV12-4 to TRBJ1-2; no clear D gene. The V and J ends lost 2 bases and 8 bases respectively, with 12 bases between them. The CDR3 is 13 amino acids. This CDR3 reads CASSLSLVRGYTF. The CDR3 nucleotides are TGTGCCAGCAGTTTATCCCTCGTACGGGGCTACACCTTC.

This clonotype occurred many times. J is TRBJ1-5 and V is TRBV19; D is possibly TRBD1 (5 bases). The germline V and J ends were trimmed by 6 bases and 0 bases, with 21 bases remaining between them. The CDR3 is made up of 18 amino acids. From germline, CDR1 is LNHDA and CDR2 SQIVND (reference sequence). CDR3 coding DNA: TGTGCCAGTAGAGGCGGCAGGGTCGGATCGTATAGCAATCAGCCCCAGCATTTT. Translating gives CASRGGRVGSYSNQPQHF.

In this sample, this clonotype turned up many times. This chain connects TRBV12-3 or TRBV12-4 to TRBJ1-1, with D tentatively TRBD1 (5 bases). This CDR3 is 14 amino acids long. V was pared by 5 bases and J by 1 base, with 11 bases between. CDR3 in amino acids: CASSPQDTNTEAFF. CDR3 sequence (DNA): TGTGCCAGCAGTCCTCAGGACACGAACACTGAAGCTTTCTTT.

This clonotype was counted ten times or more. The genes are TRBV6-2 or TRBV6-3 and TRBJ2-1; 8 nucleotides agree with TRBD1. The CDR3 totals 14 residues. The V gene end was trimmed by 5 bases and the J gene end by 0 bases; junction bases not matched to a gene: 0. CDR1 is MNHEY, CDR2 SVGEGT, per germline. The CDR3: CASSGQGSYNEQFF. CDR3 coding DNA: TGTGCCAGCAGTGGACAGGGCTCCTACAATGAGCAGTTCTTC.

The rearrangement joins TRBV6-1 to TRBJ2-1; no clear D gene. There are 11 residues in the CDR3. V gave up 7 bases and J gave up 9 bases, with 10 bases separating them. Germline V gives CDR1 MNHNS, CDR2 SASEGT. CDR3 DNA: TGTGCCAGCACCACGTATGGTGAGCAGTTCTTC. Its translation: CASTTYGEQFF.

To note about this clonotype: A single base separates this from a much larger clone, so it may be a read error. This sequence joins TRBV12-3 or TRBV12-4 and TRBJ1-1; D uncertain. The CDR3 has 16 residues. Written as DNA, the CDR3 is TGTGCCGGCAGTTCCCGATGGAGTGGAAAAAACACTGAAGCTTTCTTT. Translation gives CAGSSRWSGKNTEAFF.

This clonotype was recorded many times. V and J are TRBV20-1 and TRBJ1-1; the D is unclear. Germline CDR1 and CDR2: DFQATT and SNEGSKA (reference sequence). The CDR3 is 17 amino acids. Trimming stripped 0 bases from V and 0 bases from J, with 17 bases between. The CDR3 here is CSARDLPLGEMNTEAFF. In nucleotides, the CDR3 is TGCAGTGCTAGAGATCTCCCACTCGGGGAAATGAACACTGAAGCTTTCTTT.

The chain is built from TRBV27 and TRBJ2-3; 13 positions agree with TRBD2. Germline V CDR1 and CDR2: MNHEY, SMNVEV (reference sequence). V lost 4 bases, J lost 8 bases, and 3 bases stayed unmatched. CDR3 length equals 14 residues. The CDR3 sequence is CASSWTSGGITQYF. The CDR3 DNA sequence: TGTGCCAGCAGTTGGACTAGCGGGGGTATTACGCAGTATTTT.

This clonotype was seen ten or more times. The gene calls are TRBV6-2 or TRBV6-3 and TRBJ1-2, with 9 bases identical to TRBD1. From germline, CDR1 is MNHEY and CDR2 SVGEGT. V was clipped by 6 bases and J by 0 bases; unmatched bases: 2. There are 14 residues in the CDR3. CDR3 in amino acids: CASRGTGSNYGYTF. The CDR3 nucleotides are TGTGCCAGCAGGGGGACAGGGTCTAACTATGGCTACACCTTC.

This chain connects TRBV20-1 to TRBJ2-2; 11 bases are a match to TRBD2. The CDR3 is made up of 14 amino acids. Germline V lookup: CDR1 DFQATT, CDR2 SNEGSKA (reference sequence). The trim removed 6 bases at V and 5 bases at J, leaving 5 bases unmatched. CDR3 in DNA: TGCAGTGCATCGGGGACTAGCGGTACCGGGGAGCTGTTTTTT. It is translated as CSASGTSGTGELFF.